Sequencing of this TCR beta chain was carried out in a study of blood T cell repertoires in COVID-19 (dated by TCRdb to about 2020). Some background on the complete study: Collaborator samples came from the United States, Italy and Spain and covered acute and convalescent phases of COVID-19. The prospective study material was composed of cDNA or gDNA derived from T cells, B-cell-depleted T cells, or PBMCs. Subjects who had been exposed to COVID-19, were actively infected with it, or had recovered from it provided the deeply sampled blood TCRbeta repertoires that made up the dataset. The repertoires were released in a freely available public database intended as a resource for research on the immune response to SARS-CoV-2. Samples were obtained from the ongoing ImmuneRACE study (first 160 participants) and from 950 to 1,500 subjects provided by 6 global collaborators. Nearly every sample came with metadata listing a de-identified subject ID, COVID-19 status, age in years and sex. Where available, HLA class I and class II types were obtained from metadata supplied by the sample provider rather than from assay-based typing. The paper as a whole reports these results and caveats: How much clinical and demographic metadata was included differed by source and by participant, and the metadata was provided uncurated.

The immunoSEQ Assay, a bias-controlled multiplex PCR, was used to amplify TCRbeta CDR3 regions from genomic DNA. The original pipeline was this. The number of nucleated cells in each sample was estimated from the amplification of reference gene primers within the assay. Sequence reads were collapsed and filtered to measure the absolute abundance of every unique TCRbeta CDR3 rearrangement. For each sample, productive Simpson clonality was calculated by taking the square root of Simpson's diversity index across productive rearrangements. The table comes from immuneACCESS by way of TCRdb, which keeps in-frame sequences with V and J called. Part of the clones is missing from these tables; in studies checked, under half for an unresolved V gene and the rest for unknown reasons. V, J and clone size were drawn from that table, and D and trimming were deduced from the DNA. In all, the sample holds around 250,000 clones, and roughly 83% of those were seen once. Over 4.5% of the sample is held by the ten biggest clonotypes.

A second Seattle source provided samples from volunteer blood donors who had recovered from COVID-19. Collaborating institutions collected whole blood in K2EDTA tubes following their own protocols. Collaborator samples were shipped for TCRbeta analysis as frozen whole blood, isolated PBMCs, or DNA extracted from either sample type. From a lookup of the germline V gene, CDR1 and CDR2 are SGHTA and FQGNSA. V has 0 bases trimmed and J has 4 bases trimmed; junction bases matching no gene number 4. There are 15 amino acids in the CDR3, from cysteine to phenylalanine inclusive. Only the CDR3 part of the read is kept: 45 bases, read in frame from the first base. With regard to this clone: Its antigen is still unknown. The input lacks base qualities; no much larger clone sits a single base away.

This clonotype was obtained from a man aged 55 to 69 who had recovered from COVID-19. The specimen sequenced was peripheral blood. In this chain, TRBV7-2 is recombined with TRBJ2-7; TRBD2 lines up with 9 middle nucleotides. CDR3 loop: CASSLAISGGYEQYF. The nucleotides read TGTGCCAGCAGCTTAGCCATTAGCGGGGGATACGAGCAGTACTTC.